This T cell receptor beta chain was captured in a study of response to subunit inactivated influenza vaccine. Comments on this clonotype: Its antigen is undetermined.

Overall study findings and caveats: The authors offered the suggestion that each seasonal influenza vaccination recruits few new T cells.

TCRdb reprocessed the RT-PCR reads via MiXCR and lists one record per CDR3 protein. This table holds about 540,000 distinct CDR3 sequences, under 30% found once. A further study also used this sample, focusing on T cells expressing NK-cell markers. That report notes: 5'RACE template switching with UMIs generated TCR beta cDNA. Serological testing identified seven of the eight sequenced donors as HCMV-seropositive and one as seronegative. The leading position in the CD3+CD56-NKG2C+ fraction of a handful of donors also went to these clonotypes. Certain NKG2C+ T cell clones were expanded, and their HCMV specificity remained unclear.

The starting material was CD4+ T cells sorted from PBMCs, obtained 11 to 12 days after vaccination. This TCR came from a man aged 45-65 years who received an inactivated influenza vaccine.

CDR3 bases: TGTGCCAGTAGTATCCTCACCAATAACTATGGCTACACCTTC. Amino acid sequence: CASSILTNNYGYTF. The gene calls are TRBV19 and TRBJ1-2; D gene uncertain. With 3 bases removed from V and 1 base from J, the gap between germline ends came to 9 bases. The CDR3 totals 14 residues. Germline lookup yields CDR1 LNHDA and CDR2 SQIVND (reference sequence).